This T cell receptor (beta chain) was captured by sequencing in a study of control samples from healthy donors and cancer patients. With 5 bases removed from V and 5 bases from J, the gap between germline ends came to 13 bases. The length of the CDR3 is 14 residues. Germline values: CDR1 PRHDT, CDR2 FYEKMQ (reference sequence). Assay used: immunoSEQ multiplex PCR; TCRdb lists only in-frame clones, some missing. In the table there are more than 95,000 clones, 80% to 90% of which are singletons. The J gene is TRBJ2-1, the V gene TRBV13; possible D gene TRBD1, 6 bases. The specimen was blood. The sequence was collected from a man between 60 and 75 years old in good health. The CDR3 spells CASSPRDTDNEQFF. The CDR3 DNA is TGTGCCAGCAGCCCCAGGGACACAGACAATGAGCAGTTCTTC.